This T cell receptor beta chain came from a study of T cell responses to AZD1222 COVID-19 vaccine. Study information: Second-dose timings of about 4 or about 12 weeks were pooled.

Germline lookup yields CDR1 SGHRS and CDR2 YFSETQ. This CDR3 region has 16 residues. Trimming cost V 4 bases and J 8 bases; bases outside gene matches: 11. Libraries were prepared by immunoSEQ multiplex PCR; TCRdb keeps only in-frame clonotypes and omits some of them. The table includes 98,000 or so clones, around 84% detected once. V is TRBV5-1 and J is TRBJ2-1; TRBD2 agrees at 11 bases. Source: peripheral blood, taken on day 0 of AZD1222 vaccination. This receptor was identified in an adult in good health. The CDR3: CASSVPLAGELDEQFF. DNA of the CDR3: TGCGCCAGCAGCGTACCACTAGCGGGGGAATTGGATGAGCAGTTCTTC.